The T cell receptor beta chain described here comes from a study of shared clonotypes between healthy human individuals. Study observations and caveats: On the whole, naive subsets had larger estimated richness than memory subsets had.

Each PCR replicate from the sorted subsets contained roughly 210 ng DNA, which is tens of thousands of T cell genomes. The protocol was immunoSEQ multiplex PCR, while the TCRdb copy is restricted to in-frame clones and leaves out a portion. The sample contains 640,000 or so clones, about two thirds of which appear only once. Comments on this clone: Antigen unknown.

Germline CDR1 is KGHSH and CDR2 is LQKENI. The CDR3 contains 15 residues. Trimming stripped 5 bases from V and 4 bases from J, with 17 bases between. Sample: memory CD4+ T cells sorted from blood. Specified subset: CD45RA-negative fraction. The TCR originated in a woman in her thirties in good health. The V and J genes are TRBV18 and TRBJ1-1, with D perhaps TRBD1 (6 bases). The CDR3 here is CASSIEQGLGTEAFF. CDR3 DNA: TGTGCCAGCTCAATTGAACAGGGTCTGGGCACTGAAGCTTTCTTT.